The clone carrying this TCR beta chain occurred once. The cohort comprised adults aged about 18 to 100 years residing in about 25 US areas. The source of the sample is a study of blood T cell repertoires in COVID-19. Study-level information: The origin of the acute and convalescent COVID-19 samples was the United States, Italy and Spain. Sources were T cells, B-cell-depleted T cells, or PBMCs; the material itself was cDNA or gDNA.

As handled by the study authors: Amplification of reference gene primers provided the estimated nucleated cell counts. Using immunoSEQ multiplex PCR, the repertoire was profiled, and TCRdb retains in-frame clones only, with some absent. V and J calls and clone size are copied from that table; D and trimming were computed from the DNA. Among approximately 260,000 clones, just under 90% were seen once, and the ten largest hold roughly 1.9%. With 5 bases clipped from V and 4 bases from J, the junction kept 7 bases outside the gene matches. The germline V gene has CDR1 MGHRA and CDR2 YSYEKL. The CDR3 has 15 amino acids.

The rearrangement uses TRBV4-1 and TRBJ1-3; TRBD1 agrees at 8 bases. This TCR came from a woman aged 55-70 years who had recovered from COVID-19. The specimen sequenced was PBMCs or T cells enriched from blood (not recorded which). The CDR3 here is CASSAQQGEGNTIYF. The DNA for the CDR3 is TGCGCCAGCAGCGCACAACAGGGGGAGGGAAACACCATATATTTT.